Following are 15 T cell receptor beta chains from one sample sequenced in a study of blood T cell repertoires in COVID-19 (dated by TCRdb to 2018 to 2021). Library creation used the immunoSEQ multiplex PCR assay. The immuneACCESS repertoire file appears here via TCRdb, limited to in-frame rearrangements. These files lack a portion of the clones; in checked studies, under half of the deficit traces to unresolved V genes, and the cause of the others is not known. Within this sample are approximately 270,000 clones, with 75% to 90% of them counted one time only. 1.9% of the sample is held by the ten biggest clonotypes. The sequencing input was PBMCs or T cells enriched from blood (not recorded which). The receptor source for this set is a woman aged 45-65 years who had recovered from COVID-19.

The J gene is TRBJ2-2, the V gene TRBV3-1 (or the pseudogene TRBV3-2); 9 bases fit TRBD2. The V gene end was trimmed by 3 bases and the J gene end by 6 bases; junction bases not matched to a gene: 8. The CDR3 runs 16 residues. Germline CDR1 and CDR2: LGHDT and YNNKEL (reference sequence). CDR3 DNA: TGTGCCAGCAGCCAGGCCGGGACTAGCTGGGCCGGGGAGCTGTTTTTT. It yields the protein CASSQAGTSWAGELFF.

The chain joins TRBV6-5 to TRBJ2-3, with 8 bases lining up with TRBD1. This CDR3 has 14 amino acids. Germline assignment: CDR1 MNHEY and CDR2 SVGAGI. V trimming: 6 bases; J trimming: 1 base; junction bases outside the gene matches: 3. In DNA, the CDR3 is TGTGCCAGCAGGCCGGGACAGGGCACAGATACGCAGTATTTT. Translation gives CASRPGQGTDTQYF.

The chain carries TRBV2 and TRBJ1-4, with TRBD1 matching over 7 bases. The CDR3 extends over 14 amino acids. Losses at the gene ends were 3 bases for V and 7 bases for J; bases not matched to a gene: 5. Germline assignment: CDR1 SNHLY and CDR2 FYNNEI. The CDR3 sequence is CASSERGQGEKLFF. CDR3 DNA sequence: TGTGCCAGCAGTGAGAGGGGGCAGGGTGAAAAACTGTTTTTT.

The chain uses TRBV19 and TRBJ2-1; no definite D call. The V end was cut by 5 bases, the J end by 5 bases, with 7 bases between. This CDR3 comprises 12 residues. Germline V gives CDR1 LNHDA, CDR2 SQIVND (reference sequence). CDR3: CASSFLDNEQFF. Here the CDR3 DNA reads TGTGCCAGTAGTTTCTTAGACAATGAGCAGTTCTTC.

J is TRBJ2-7 and V is TRBV19, with 13 bases aligning to TRBD2. The CDR3 loop spans 14 amino acids. Germline V gene data show CDR1 as LNHDA and CDR2 as SQIVND (reference sequence). Germline trimming cut 5 bases from V and 3 bases from J; bases unmatched to any gene: 1. For the CDR3, the DNA is TGTGCCAGTAGTTGGACTAGCGGGAGCTACGAGCAGTACTTC. Its protein is CASSWTSGSYEQYF.

The J gene is TRBJ1-1, the V gene TRBV3-1 (or the pseudogene TRBV3-2); 7 nucleotides agree with TRBD1. The germline gives CDR1 LGHDT, CDR2 YNNKEL (reference sequence). J lost 3 bases, V lost 6 bases, and 7 bases had no gene match. This CDR3 spans 14 amino acids. The CDR3 nucleotides are TGTGCCAGCAGTTTTACAGGGGTTGACACTGAAGCTTTCTTT. It yields the protein CASSFTGVDTEAFF.

The rearrangement joins TRBV27 to TRBJ2-7; 12 nucleotides align to TRBD2. V lost 3 bases, J lost 4 bases, and 10 bases stayed unmatched. The CDR3 loop spans 17 amino acids. Germline CDR1 is MNHEY and CDR2 is SMNVEV (reference sequence). The CDR3 spells CASSFRATSGSWYEQYF. Written as DNA, the CDR3 is TGTGCCAGCAGTTTTCGAGCGACTAGCGGGAGCTGGTACGAGCAGTACTTC.

The genes are TRBV5-4 and TRBJ2-1; D perhaps matches TRBD2 (5 bases). Trimming removed 3 bases from V and 7 bases from J, with 17 bases in between. CDR1 SGHNT and CDR2 YYREEE come from the germline V gene (reference sequence). CDR3 size: 15 residues. CDR3 nucleotide sequence: TGTGCCAGCAGCTCATCGCTCGGGGTGAGGAATGAGCAGTTCTTC. This codes for CASSSSLGVRNEQFF.

The chain is built from TRBV23-1 and TRBJ2-5, with D maybe TRBD1 (6 bases). TRBV23-1 is labeled an ORF, and its function is uncertain. V dropped 4 bases and J dropped 5 bases, with 11 bases sitting between them. The CDR3 extends over 13 amino acids. The CDR3 is CASSPWGQETQYF. The CDR3 DNA reads TGCGCCAGCAGTCCGTGGGGGCAGGAGACCCAGTACTTC.

J is TRBJ1-5 and V is TRBV2; the D gene is possibly TRBD1 (5 bases). Germline assignment: CDR1 SNHLY and CDR2 FYNNEI. V was clipped by 5 bases and J by 5 bases, with 13 bases between them. CDR3 size: 14 residues. DNA for the CDR3: TGTGCCAGCAGTAGGCCCGGGGGGGATCAGCCCCAGCATTTT. Protein sequence: CASSRPGGDQPQHF.

V and J are TRBV15 and TRBJ1-2, with 9 bases that match TRBD1. The CDR3 has 16 residues. Germline loops: CDR1 LNHNV, CDR2 YYDKDF (reference sequence). The ends lost 1 base at V and 1 base at J; junction bases unmatched: 4. The CDR3 reads CATSRAGQGSNYGYTF. CDR3 coding DNA: TGTGCCACCAGCAGAGCTGGACAGGGGAGTAACTATGGCTACACCTTC.

The V call is TRBV6-5, the J call TRBJ2-2, with TRBD1 identical over 7 bases. The junction had 5 bases not matched to a gene; V was cut back by 0 bases and J by 4 bases. CDR3 size: 16 residues. Germline V gene sequence: CDR1 MNHEY, CDR2 SVGAGI. The CDR3 loop reads CASSYSYAGGTGELFF. CDR3 nucleotide sequence: TGTGCCAGCAGTTACTCGTACGCAGGGGGCACCGGGGAGCTGTTTTTT.

The V and J genes are TRBV5-5 and TRBJ1-2, with unresolved D. CDR3 length: 13 residues. CDR1 and CDR2 (germline): SGHKS, YYEKEE (reference sequence). Trimming left V 4 bases short and J 6 bases short, with 13 bases between. This CDR3 reads CASSMKADNGYTF. Written as DNA, the CDR3 is TGTGCCAGCAGCATGAAGGCAGACAATGGCTACACCTTC.

The rearrangement joins TRBV5-4 to TRBJ2-3; 12 nucleotides line up with TRBD1. The trim removed 4 bases at V and 4 bases at J, leaving 13 bases unmatched. CDR3 length equals 18 residues. CDR1 and CDR2 from the germline V gene are SGHNT and YYREEE (reference sequence). CDR3 protein: CASSHRDRGRVGADTQYF. The CDR3 nucleotides are TGTGCCAGCAGCCACCGGGACAGGGGGCGTGTTGGGGCAGATACGCAGTATTTT.

There are a few counts of this clone. The chain links TRBV21-1 to TRBJ1-2; no DNA check was done on the table's D call, TRBD1. TRBV21-1 is shown as a pseudogene. The CDR3 consists of 16 residues. The CDR3 DNA reads TGTGCCAGCAGCAAATATTGGACAGCGATTAACTATGGCTACACCTTC. Its protein is CASSKYWTAINYGYTF.